This T cell receptor (beta chain) was found in a study of T-cell reconstitution after alpha-beta-depleted transplantation in children. Unique molecular identifiers were used in preparing the TCRbeta library. TCRdb recomputed calls from the PCR reads with MiXCR, one row per CDR3 protein. The table shows about a million distinct CDR3 sequences, with about 29% occurring only once. The V gene lost 0 bases and the J gene lost 6 bases, with 8 bases spanning the gap. This CDR3 spans 13 amino acids. Germline CDR1 is SGHKS and CDR2 is YYEKEE (reference sequence). The clonotype originates from a boy younger than two who had a stem cell transplant for SCID, so the T cells may come from the graft donor. The specimen comprised PBMCs, mostly from graft donor cells, sampled 360 days after TCRalphabeta/CD19-depleted stem cell transplant. The V gene is TRBV5-5, the J gene TRBJ2-3; D is unresolved. CDR3: CASSLEWWDTQYF. The CDR3 region has the DNA TGTGCCAGCAGCTTGGAGTGGTGGGATACGCAGTATTTT.